Sequencing of this T cell receptor beta chain was carried out in a study of T-cell reconstitution after alpha-beta-depleted transplantation in children (dated by TCRdb to about 2016). General notes on the study: Using TCR repertoire profiling, the study followed T-cell immune reconstitution in a quantitative way in children after TCRalphabeta/CD19-depleted allogeneic hematopoietic cell transplantation.

The treatment or condition label on this specimen signifies: allogeneic hematopoietic cell transplantation with graft depleted of TCRalphabeta T cells and CD19 B cells. The children who served as transplant recipients had been given grafts of TCRalphabeta/CD19-depleted allogeneic hematopoietic cells. The receptor library was made with PCR. Sequencer: Illumina HiSeq 2500. To normalize quantification of the TCRbeta repertoire, the TCR libraries were built with molecular barcoding that relied on unique molecular identifiers. TCRdb reprocessed the public reads (quality trimming at Q25 with fastp, clone calling with MiXCR) and kept in-frame beta chains. A single entry per CDR3 protein holds the most common genes and DNA from its merged rows. This sample comprises just over 950,000 distinct CDR3 sequences, about 26% of them detected only once. The ten top clones hold over 25% of the sample. In regard to this clonotype: This receptor's antigen is unknown. Within one base of it there is no much larger clone, and no base qualities were kept.

Summary of the overall study and its limitations: The frequencies of hyperexpanded clones fell over the following months, and after one year, T-cell counts and TCRbeta diversity were mostly attributed to newly produced T cells. The high TCRbeta diversity at day 60 in some patients was ascribed to recipient T cells and intrathymic progenitors that had survived conditioning. Apparently early alphabetaT-cell count recovery about two months after transplant reportedly relied on only several hundred rapidly expanded clones derived from non-depleted graft cells.

Cut back by 4 bases and 0 bases, the V and J ends lie 14 bases apart. Including cysteine and phenylalanine, the CDR3 has 17 amino acids. CDR3 DNA is the only sequence kept; it has 51 bases, read in frame from the first base. The germline V gene provides CDR1 KGHDR and CDR2 SFDVKD. This sequence originates from a boy less than two years old who had a stem cell transplant for SCID, so the T cells may come from the graft donor. The sequencing used PBMCs, mostly from graft donor cells, collected 360 days after TCRalphabeta/CD19-depleted stem cell transplant. Here the chain combines TRBV24-1 and TRBJ2-2; TRBD1 is a possible D gene, resting on 6 matching bases. The DNA sequence follows: TGTGCCACCAGTGACCGGACAGTTACCGCGAACACCGGGGAGCTGTTTTTT. This sequence encodes CATSDRTVTANTGELFF.